The 6 T cell receptor beta chains below all came from one sample that was sequenced in a study of cytomegalovirus exposure and HLA in healthy donors. The PCR ran on 60 Vbeta and 13 Jbeta primers. TCRdb keeps only in-frame clones here, not all; method: immunoSEQ multiplex PCR. The sample consists of about 140,000 clones, about 61% of them appearing once. Sequenced: PBMCs. These receptors came from a male donor in good health and CMV-seronegative.

The V call is TRBV5-4, the J call TRBJ1-2; no reliable D call. The germline V gene encodes CDR1 SGHNT and CDR2 YYREEE (reference sequence). The CDR3 runs to 17 residues. Trimming took off 2 bases at V and 2 bases at J, with 19 bases between the two ends. In DNA form, the CDR3 reads TGTGCCAGCAGCTTAGATACAGTCTTTAGTCCGAACTATGGCTACACCTTC. Its protein is CASSLDTVFSPNYGYTF.

This chain links TRBV7-8 with TRBJ2-3; 9 positions agree with TRBD2. This CDR3 region has 16 residues. V was clipped by 1 base and J by 5 bases; unmatched bases: 7. Germline CDR1 SGHVS, CDR2 FQNEAQ. Here the CDR3 reads CASSLVWRGGRDTQYF. CDR3 nucleotide sequence: TGTGCCAGCAGCTTAGTGTGGCGGGGGGGCCGAGATACGCAGTATTTT.

The chain has TRBV5-4 and TRBJ2-3; D is ambiguous. This CDR3 contains 12 residues. V lost 5 bases, J lost 0 bases, and 4 bases lay in between. Germline V gene data show CDR1 as SGHNT and CDR2 as YYREEE (reference sequence). The CDR3 region has the DNA TGTGCCAGCAGGGCTAGCACAGATACGCAGTATTTT. Amino acid sequence: CASRASTDTQYF.

V and J are TRBV7-9 and TRBJ1-3; 7 bases agree with TRBD1. Looked up from germline, CDR1 is SEHNR and CDR2 is FQNEAQ (reference sequence). J gave up 1 base and V 2 bases, and 2 bases lay outside the gene matches. This CDR3 comprises 15 residues. CDR3 sequence (DNA): TGTGCCAGCAGCTTATCAGGGGGGTCTGGAAACACCATATATTTT. Translating it yields CASSLSGGSGNTIYF.

This clone was seen only once. The J gene is TRBJ1-2, the V gene TRBV28, with D tentatively TRBD1 (5 bases). The germline gives CDR1 MDHEN, CDR2 SYDVKM. CDR3 length equals 13 residues. The germline V and J ends were trimmed by 4 bases and 5 bases, with 11 bases remaining between them. The chain's CDR3 is CASSYGQLYGYTF. For the CDR3, the DNA is TGTGCCAGCAGTTACGGACAATTATATGGCTACACCTTC.

This chain joins TRBV25-1 and TRBJ2-3, with D possibly TRBD2 on 5 matching bases. Deletions cut 5 bases from V and 2 bases from J, with 17 bases between. The CDR3 totals 16 residues. The germline V gene encodes CDR1 MGHDK and CDR2 SYGVNS. CDR3 sequence reads: CASSFLGGEYTDTQYF. CDR3 bases: TGTGCCAGCAGTTTTTTAGGAGGCGAGTACACAGATACGCAGTATTTT. Using reference TRBV25-1 and TRBJ2-3 for the parts outside the CDR3, the full variable domain is EADIYQTPRYLVIGTGKKITLECSQTMGHDKMYWYQQDPGMELHLIHYSYGVNSTEKGDLSSESTVSRIRTEHFPLTLESARPSHTSQYLCASSFLGGEYTDTQYFGPGTRLTVL.